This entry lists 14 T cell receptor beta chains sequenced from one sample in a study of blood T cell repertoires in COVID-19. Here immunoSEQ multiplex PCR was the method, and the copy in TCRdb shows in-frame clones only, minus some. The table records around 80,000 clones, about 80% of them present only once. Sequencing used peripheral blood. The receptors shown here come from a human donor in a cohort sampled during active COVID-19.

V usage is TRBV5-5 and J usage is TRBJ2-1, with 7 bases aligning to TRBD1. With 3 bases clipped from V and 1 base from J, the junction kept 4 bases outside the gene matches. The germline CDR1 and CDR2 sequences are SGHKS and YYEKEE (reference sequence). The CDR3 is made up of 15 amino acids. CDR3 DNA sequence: TGTGCCAGCAGCTCAACCAGGGGGTCCTACAATGAGCAGTTCTTC. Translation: CASSSTRGSYNEQFF.

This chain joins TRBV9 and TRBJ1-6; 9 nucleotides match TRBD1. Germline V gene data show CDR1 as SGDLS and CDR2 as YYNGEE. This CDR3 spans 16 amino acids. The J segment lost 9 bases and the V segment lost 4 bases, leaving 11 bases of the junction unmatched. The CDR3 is CASSPGTGLSGSPLHF. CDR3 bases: TGTGCCAGCAGCCCGGGGACAGGGTTAAGTGGTTCACCCCTCCACTTT.

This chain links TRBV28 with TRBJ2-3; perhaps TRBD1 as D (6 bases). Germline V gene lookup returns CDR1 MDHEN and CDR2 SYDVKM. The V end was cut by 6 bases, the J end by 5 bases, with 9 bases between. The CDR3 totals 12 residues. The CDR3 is CASRDSGDTQYF. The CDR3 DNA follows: TGTGCCAGCAGGGACAGCGGAGATACGCAGTATTTT.

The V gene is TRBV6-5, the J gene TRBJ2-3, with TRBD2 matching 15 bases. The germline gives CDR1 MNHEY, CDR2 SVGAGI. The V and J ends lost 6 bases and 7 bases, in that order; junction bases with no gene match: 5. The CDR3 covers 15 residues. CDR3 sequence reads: CASRPGLAGGHTQYF. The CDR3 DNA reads TGTGCCAGCAGACCCGGACTAGCGGGGGGGCATACGCAGTATTTT.

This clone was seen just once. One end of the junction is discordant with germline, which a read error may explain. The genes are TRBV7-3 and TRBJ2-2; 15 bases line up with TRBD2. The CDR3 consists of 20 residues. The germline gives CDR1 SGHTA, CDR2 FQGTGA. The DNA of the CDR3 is TGTGCCAGCAGTTTAAGAGCCCCGGGACTAGCGGGGGGCAACACCGGGGAGCTGTTTTTT. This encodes CASSLRAPGLAGGNTGELFF.

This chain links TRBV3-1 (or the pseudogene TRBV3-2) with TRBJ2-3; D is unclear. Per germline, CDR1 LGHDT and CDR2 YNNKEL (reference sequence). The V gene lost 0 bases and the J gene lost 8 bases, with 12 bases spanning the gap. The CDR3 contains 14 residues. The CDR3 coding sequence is TGTGCCAGCAGCCAAGATCCTAGAGTACGTACGCAGTATTTT. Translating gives CASSQDPRVRTQYF.

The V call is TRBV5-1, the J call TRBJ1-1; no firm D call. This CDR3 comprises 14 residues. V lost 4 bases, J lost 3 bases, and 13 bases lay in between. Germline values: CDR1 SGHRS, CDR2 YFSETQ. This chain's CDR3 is CASSHPVEDTEAFF. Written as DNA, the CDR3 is TGCGCCAGCAGCCATCCGGTGGAGGACACTGAAGCTTTCTTT.

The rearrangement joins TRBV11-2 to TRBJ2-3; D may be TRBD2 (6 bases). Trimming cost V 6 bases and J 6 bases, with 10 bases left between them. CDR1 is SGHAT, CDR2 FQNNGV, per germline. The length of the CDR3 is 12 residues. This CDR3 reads CASRGGWDTQYF. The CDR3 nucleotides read TGTGCCAGCAGGGGGGGATGGGATACGCAGTATTTT.

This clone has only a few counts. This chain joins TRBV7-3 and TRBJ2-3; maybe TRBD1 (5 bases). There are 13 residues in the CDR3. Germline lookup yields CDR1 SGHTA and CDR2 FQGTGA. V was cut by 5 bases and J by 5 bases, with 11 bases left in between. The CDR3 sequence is CASSASTEDTQYF. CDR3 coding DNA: TGTGCCAGCAGCGCCTCGACAGAAGATACGCAGTATTTT.

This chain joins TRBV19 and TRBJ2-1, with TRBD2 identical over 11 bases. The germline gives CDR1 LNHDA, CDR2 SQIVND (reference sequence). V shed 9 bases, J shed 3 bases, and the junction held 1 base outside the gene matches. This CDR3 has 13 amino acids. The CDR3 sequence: CASGTSGYNEQFF. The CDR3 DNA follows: TGTGCCAGCGGGACTAGCGGCTACAATGAGCAGTTCTTC.

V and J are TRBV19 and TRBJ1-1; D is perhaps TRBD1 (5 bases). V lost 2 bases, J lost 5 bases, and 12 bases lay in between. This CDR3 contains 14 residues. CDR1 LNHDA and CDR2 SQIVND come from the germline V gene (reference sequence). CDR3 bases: TGTGCCAGTAGTATAAGGGGAGGTGGAACTGAAGCTTTCTTT. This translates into CASSIRGGGTEAFF.

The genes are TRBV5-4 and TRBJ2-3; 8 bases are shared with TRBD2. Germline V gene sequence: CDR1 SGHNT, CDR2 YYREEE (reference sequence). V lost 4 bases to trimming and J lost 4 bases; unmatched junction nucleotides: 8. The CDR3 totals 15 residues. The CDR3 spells CASSHAGGLADTQYF. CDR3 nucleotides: TGTGCCAGCAGCCATGCGGGGGGCCTCGCAGATACGCAGTATTTT.

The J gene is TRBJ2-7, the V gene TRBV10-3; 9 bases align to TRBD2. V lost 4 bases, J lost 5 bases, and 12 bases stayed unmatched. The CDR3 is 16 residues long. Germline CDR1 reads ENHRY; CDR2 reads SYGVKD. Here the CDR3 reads CAISGLRGGLNDEQYF. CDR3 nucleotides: TGTGCCATCAGTGGCCTGCGGGGGGGCCTCAACGACGAGCAGTACTTC.

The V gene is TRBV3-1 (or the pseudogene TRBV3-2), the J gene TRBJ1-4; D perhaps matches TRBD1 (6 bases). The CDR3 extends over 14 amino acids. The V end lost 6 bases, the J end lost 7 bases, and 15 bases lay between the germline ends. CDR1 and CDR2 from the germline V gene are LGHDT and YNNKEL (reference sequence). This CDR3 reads CASSGGGAGEKLFF. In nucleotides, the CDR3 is TGTGCCAGCAGTGGCGGGGGGGCAGGTGAAAAACTGTTTTTT.